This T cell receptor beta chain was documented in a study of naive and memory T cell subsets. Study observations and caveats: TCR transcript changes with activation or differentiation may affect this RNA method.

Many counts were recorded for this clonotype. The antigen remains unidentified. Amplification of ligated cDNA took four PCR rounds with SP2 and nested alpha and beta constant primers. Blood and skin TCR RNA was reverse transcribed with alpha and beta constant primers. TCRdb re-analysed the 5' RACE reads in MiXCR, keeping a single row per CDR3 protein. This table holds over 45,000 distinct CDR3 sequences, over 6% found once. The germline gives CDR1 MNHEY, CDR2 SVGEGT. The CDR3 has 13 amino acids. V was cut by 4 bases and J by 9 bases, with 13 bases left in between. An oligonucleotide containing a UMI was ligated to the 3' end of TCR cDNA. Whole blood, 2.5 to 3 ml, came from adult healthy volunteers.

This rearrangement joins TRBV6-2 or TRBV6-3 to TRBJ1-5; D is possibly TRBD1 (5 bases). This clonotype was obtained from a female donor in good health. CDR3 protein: CASSSVGVRPQHF. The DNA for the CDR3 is TGTGCCAGCAGTTCCGTAGGGGTCAGGCCCCAGCATTTT.